This section outlines one T cell receptor (beta chain) sequence together with its context. The germline gene is not matched at one end of the junction; a read error may be the cause. The sample is drawn from a study of tumor-infiltrating lymphocytes in primary liver carcinoma. This CDR3 is built from 15 residues. Germline V lookup: CDR1 LGHNA, CDR2 YNFKEQ. TCR beta cDNA was made from 400 to 500 ng total RNA with a constant-region primer. Researchers made the TCR beta libraries by running three nested multiplex PCR rounds with slightly modified ARM-PCR. Investigators reported that the first two PCR rounds, at 10 to 11 cycles each, used TRBV1-TRBV30 forward primers with a C-beta reverse primer. MiXCR, run by TCRdb on the multiplex PCR reads, gives a single entry per CDR3 protein. The sample lists around 330,000 distinct CDR3 sequences; approximately 60% were seen once. Unsorted whole blood served as the source of blood RNA, and germline DNA was extracted as well.

This TCR derives from a man between 35 and 55 years old with primary liver carcinoma and hepatitis B virus infection. Sequencing used peripheral blood. The chain carries TRBV4-2 and TRBJ2-5; D assignment may be TRBD1 or TRBD2 (6 bases each). The chain's CDR3 is CTSSQDRIAEETQYF. CDR3 nucleotide sequence: TGTACCAGCAGCCAAGACAGGATAGCGGAAGAGACCCAGTACTTC.